This T cell receptor (beta chain) was retrieved from a study of cytomegalovirus exposure and HLA in healthy donors (dated by TCRdb to the late 2010s). For the wider study: An earlier analysis of roughly 630 of the donors reported 250 to 300 Gb of sequence data and some 120 million unique TCR beta sequences from roughly 200 million T cells. Roughly 300 gigabases of sequencing data and tens of millions of unique TCR sequences were included in an early release covering 550 to 650 HLA-typed donors. Of the roughly 430 genotyped donors, around 81% fell in the genetic ancestry cluster associated with self-reported Caucasian donors. The study aimed to test whether signatures of past pathogen exposure could be identified by cataloging public T cell receptors. The study used immunosequencing to profile the T cell repertoires of some 600 subjects and linked those repertoires to cytomegalovirus serostatus. In addition to the first cohort of approximately 650 subjects, a separate validation cohort of 130 or so different subjects was used. To predict cytomegalovirus infection status, the study combined high-throughput TCR immunosequencing, statistical association of individual TCRs with disease status, and machine learning. A later analysis re-analyzed previously published TCR beta repertoires from 550 to 700 donors and added high-resolution HLA genotyping to study TCR occurrence patterns. In the later analysis, no new phenotypic data were used to find candidate immune exposures; instead, reliance was placed on TCR beta sequences and their occurrence across donors. In an earlier analysis of 500 to 650 of the donors, high-throughput TCR beta sequencing was used to judge whether each TCR beta V gene segment behaved as functional or pseudogenic. Donor age, sex, ethnicity and CMV serostatus were compiled together with the repertoire data. In a later genetic analysis, genome-wide SNP genotypes for about three fifths of the roughly 670 donors were used, and that subset was treated as a discovery cohort. All discovery cohort repertoires had been generated on a single sequencing platform. HLA typing covered class I and class II loci at four-digit resolution. Typing coverage varied by locus: roughly 629-640 donors for A, B, C, DRB1 and DQB1; 500 to 550 for DQA1; more than 600 for DPA1; roughly 470 for DPB1. Roughly five DR-DQ haplotypes were treated as single units for association and clustering because of strong linkage in the cohort. Among some 400 genotyped donors of the cohort, an average of approximately 200,000 unique TCR beta nucleotide sequences was sequenced per donor, of which roughly 18% were non-productive. Results the study describes overall, beyond this receptor: The 87-base-pair reads could not distinguish some IMGT-functional V segments, including TRBV6-2 and TRBV6-3, so those segments were excluded. The authors suggested that the approach could potentially be extended to other disease states and immunological phenotypes. Across donors, most TCR sequences were observed very rarely, whereas some public TCRs were present in many individuals. A few of the identified cytomegalovirus-associated TCR beta chains were confirmed in vitro to be specific for cytomegalovirus antigens. Sequencing depth was assumed to be roughly uniform across donors in the presence/absence analyses, though that assumption may not hold. An earlier analysis of 450 to 750 of the donors showed that most TCR beta V segments appeared in productive rearrangements either about 87% or about 30% of the time, which broadly matched IMGT annotations. Strong co-occurrence of HLA alleles, especially DR and DQ, made assigning TCR associations to individual alleles difficult. A further reported finding was that TCR beta sequences accurately predicted the HLA-A and HLA-B alleles for most subjects in the first cohort. A later analysis found that most CMV-associated TCR beta chains appeared HLA-restricted, with HLA associations seemingly driven largely by CMV exposure. In a later analysis, several top co-occurrence clusters were reported to appear linked to parvovirus B19, influenza, CMV and Epstein-Barr virus. Because counts were too low, fewer than 20 rarely observed V segments, including chromosome 9 orphons, were excluded from the earlier analysis of several hundred of the donors. A later genetic analysis reported fewer N-insertions in productive TCRs among donors in an Asian-associated ancestry cluster than the approximately 670-donor mean. The study listed approximately 150 TCR beta chains as associated with cytomegalovirus. Because some donors lacked HLA typing at each locus, the association tests relied only on the typed subset. Cytomegalovirus status was reported to be diagnosed by the classifier with high specificity and sensitivity in both the original and validation cohorts. At a false discovery rate of 0.05, a later analysis linked 16,951 TCR beta sequences to specific HLA alleles. Correlated functional status among segregating V segments might be attributable to linkage disequilibrium, but an unknown experimental factor could not be ruled out. In this cohort, only TCR beta chains were sequenced, and detectable features were limited by the absence of alpha or paired-chain data. A later analysis found that HLA-associated TCR beta chains were more clonally expanded and had lower generation probabilities than equally common non-associated chains. The only immune exposure information available for the cohort was CMV serostatus. In a later genetic analysis, a missense DCLRE1C variant was associated with V-gene and J-gene trimming of TCR beta chains, and the association was replicated in an independent cohort. A cluster of highly shared sequence variants was judged likely to be a technical artifact of the sequencing pipeline. A later analysis found that TCR association rates varied across HLA loci, with DRB1 alleles showing the most associated TCRs and HLA-C alleles the fewest.

Taken from cysteine to phenylalanine, the CDR3 has 14 residues. Of all the DNA, just the CDR3 is kept, 42 bases in frame from base 1. The germline V gene (reference sequence) sets CDR1 to SGHNT and CDR2 to YYREEE. V has 4 bases trimmed and J has 5 bases trimmed; junction bases matching no gene number 5. Note on this clone: No antigen is known for it. Base quality data are lacking; no much larger clone is found one base away. Other nucleotide sequences in the sample specify the same CDR3.

The cohort consisted of 600 or so healthy bone marrow donors. At the time of sampling, every cohort member was nominally healthy, though immune exposures that went unrecorded were likely present. The donor tested CMV seropositive and was one of the 289 seropositive cohort members. A peripheral blood sample was collected from each donor, and TCR beta sequencing was performed on peripheral blood mononuclear cells. Genomic DNA extraction from the blood cell samples was performed with the Qiagen DNeasy Blood Extraction Kit. Library generation was performed with the immunoSEQ multiplex PCR assay. A mixture of 60 forward primers for TCR Vbeta segments and 13 reverse primers for TCR Jbeta segments was used in the multiplex PCR. The CDR3 region of rearranged TCR beta genes was amplified from genomic DNA with a multiplex PCR assay. On the Illumina HiSeq System, the amplified TCR beta libraries were sequenced as 87-base-pair reads. The study's processing was this. A later analysis counted about 80 million unique TCR beta chains across the approximately 700 repertoires, and about 10 million of these chains were shared by at least two donors. To remove PCR and sequencing errors, raw reads were error-corrected and collapsed into unique sequences using a nearest-neighbor algorithm that merged closely related sequences. To assign V, D and J gene segments, CDR3 sequences were aligned to IMGT reference sequences. For a sequence to be retained, a match of at least six nucleotides to both a V gene segment and a J gene segment was required. A rearrangement was called productive if the CDR3 had no stop codons and remained in frame with V and J, and every other rearrangement was called non-productive. Following IMGT convention, CDR3 was defined as the stretch from the second conserved V-encoded cysteine to the conserved J-encoded phenylalanine. Sequences without an unambiguous match to a single V gene segment were excluded from the earlier analysis of 450 to 750 of the donors. An earlier analysis of fewer than 750 of the donors classified V segments as functional when productive rearrangements were above 56.7% and as segregating when the standard deviation between donors was above 5%. A statistical classification framework was built for diagnosing cytomegalovirus status from the catalog of TCR beta chain sequences. In a later analysis, V and J genes were assigned by comparing TCR nucleotide sequences against IMGT/GENE-DB human TR gene sequences. In a later analysis, CDR3 sequences and most-parsimonious VDJ recombination scenarios were assigned using the TCRdist pipeline. In a later analysis, each TCR beta chain was defined by its CDR3 amino acid sequence together with its V-gene family, and reads lacking a unique V-gene family were excluded. In a later analysis, around 600 highly shared, low-generation-probability nucleotide sequences were removed to address suspected cross-contamination and a sequencing artifact. For each public chain, a later analysis derived a clonal expansion index from normalized ranks of inferred template counts within each repertoire. In a later analysis, generation probabilities were computed using a VDJ recombination model fitted to out-of-frame rearrangements, and the results were checked against IGoR. A later analysis scored TCR-TCR, TCR-HLA and TCR-CMV co-occurrence with hypergeometric tests, applying a repertoire-size bias correction to TCR pairs. In a later analysis, false discovery rates were estimated by permuting HLA or CMV assignments 20 times. A later analysis grouped co-occurring TCRs with DBSCAN, adding TCRdist sequence similarity when clustering within HLA-allele-positive subsets. Co-occurrence clustering excluded repertoires with fewer than 30,000 or more than 120,000 public chains, plus five with anomalous nucleotide sharing. TCRdb mirrors the immuneACCESS table, restricted to in-frame sequences. Some clones are absent from its copies; in checked studies, under half trace to an unresolved V gene, and the reason for the others is unknown. The V and J calls and clone size come from that table; D and trimming were worked out from the DNA. This sample lists more than 95,000 clones; 65% were detected once. The top ten clonotypes cover roughly 9.8% of the sample.

This TCR derives from a woman aged 40 to 50 in good health and CMV-seropositive. What was sequenced was PBMCs. The sequence joins TRBV5-4 to TRBJ1-1, and TRBD1 aligns with 10 junction nucleotides. The CDR3 protein sequence reads: CASSRDRGRTEAFF. The sequenced DNA is TGTGCCAGCAGCCGCGACAGGGGGCGGACTGAAGCTTTCTTT. With the rest looked up from the reference TRBV5-4 and TRBJ1-1 genes rather than sequenced, the full variable domain is ETGVTQSPTHLIKTRGQQVTLRCSSQSGHNTVSWYQQALGQGPQFIFQYYREEENGRGNFPPRFSGLQFPNYSSELNVNALELDDSALYLCASSRDRGRTEAFFGQGTRLTVV.